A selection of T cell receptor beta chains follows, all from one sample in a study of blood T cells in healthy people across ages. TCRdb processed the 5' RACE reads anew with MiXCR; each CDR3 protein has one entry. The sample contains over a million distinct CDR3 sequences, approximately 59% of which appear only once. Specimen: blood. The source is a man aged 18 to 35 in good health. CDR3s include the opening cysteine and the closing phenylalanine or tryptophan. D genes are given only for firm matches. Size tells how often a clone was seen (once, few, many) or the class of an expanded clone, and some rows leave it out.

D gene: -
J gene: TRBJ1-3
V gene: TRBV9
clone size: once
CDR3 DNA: TGTGCCAGCAGCCCCCCGAACTCTGGAAACACCATATATTTT
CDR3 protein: CASSPPNSGNTIYF

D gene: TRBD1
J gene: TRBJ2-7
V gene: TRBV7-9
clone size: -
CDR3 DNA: TGTGCCAGCAGCCCACCGGGACAGTTTCCCTACGAGCAGTACTTC
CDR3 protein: CASSPPGQFPYEQYF

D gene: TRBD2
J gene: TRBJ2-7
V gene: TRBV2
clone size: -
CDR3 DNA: TGTGCCAGCAGTGGTACCGGGACTAATTACGAGCAGTACTTC
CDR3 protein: CASSGTGTNYEQYF

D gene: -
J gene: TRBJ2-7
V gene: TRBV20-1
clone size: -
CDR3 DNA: TGCAGTGCCCCCTCAGGAATGGTGTACGAGCAGTACTTC
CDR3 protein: CSAPSGMVYEQYF

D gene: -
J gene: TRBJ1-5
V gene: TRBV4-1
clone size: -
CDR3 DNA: TGCGCCAGCAGCCTCCTGAAGGAGAACAATCAGCCCCAGCATTTT
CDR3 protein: CASSLLKENNQPQHF

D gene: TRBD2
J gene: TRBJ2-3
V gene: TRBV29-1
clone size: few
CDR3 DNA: TGCAGCGGGGAGACTAGCGGGAGCTGGGATACGCAGTATTTT
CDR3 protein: CSGETSGSWDTQYF

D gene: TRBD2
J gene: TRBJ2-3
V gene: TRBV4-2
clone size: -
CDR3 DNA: TGTGCCAGCAGCCAAGATCGGACTAGCGGGCACATCACAGATACGCAGTATTTT
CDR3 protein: CASSQDRTSGHITDTQYF

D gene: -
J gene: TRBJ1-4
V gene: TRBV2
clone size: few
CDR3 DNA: TGTGCCAGCAGTGAAGGGGTTTCGCTAGGGACTGAAAAACTGTTTTTT
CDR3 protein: CASSEGVSLGTEKLFF

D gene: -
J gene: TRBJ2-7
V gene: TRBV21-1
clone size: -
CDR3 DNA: TGTGCCAGCAGCAAAACCACAGGGGGCCCCTACGAGCAGTACTTC
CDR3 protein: CASSKTTGGPYEQYF

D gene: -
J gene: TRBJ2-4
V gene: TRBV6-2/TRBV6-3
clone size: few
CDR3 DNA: TGTGCCAGCGGCAGGGATCCAAACATTCAGTACTTC
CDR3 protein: CASGRDPNIQYF

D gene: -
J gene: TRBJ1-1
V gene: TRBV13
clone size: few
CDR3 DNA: TGTGCCAGCAGCCCCTCGTGGTCTGAAGCTTTCTTT
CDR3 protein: CASSPSWSEAFF

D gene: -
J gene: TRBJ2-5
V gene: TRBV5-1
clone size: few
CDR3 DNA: TGTGCCAGCAGTTTGGCGGGACAAGGAGGAGAGACCCAGTACTTC
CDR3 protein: CASSLAGQGGETQYF

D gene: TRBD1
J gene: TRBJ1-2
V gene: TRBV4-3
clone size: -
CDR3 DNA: TGCGCCAGCAGCCACGTACCGGGACAGGGTGTTTGTGGCTACACCTTC
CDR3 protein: CASSHVPGQGVCGYTF

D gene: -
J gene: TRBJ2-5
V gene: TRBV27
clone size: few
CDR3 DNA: TGTGCCAGCAGTTTATCGGGCGGGACAAGCCAAGAGACCCAGTACTTC
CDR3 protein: CASSLSGGTSQETQYF

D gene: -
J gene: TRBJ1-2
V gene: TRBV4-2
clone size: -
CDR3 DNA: TGTGCCAGCAGCCAAGATAGCCCCAGTCGGGGCTACACCTTC
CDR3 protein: CASSQDSPSRGYTF

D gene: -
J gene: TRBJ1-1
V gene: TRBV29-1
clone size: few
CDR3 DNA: TGCAGCGCCGAGAAAAACACTGAAGCTTTCTTT
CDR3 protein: CSAEKNTEAFF

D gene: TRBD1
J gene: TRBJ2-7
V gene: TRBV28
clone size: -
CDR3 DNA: TGTGCCACTACAGGGGGCTACGAGCAGTACTTC
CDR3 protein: CATTGGYEQYF

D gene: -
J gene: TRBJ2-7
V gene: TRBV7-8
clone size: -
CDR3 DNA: TGTGCCAGCAGCCCGCAGGGGTCAGGCCCCTACGAGCAGTACTTC
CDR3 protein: CASSPQGSGPYEQYF

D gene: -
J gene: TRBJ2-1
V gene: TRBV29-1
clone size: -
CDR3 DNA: TGCAGCGTTCCAGTCCGGGACAAGACGAGTGAGCAGGTCTTC
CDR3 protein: CSVPVRDKTSEQVF

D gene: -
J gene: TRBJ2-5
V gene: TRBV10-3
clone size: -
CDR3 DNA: TGTGCCACTGCACCCGGCCAAGGAGAGACCCAGTACTTC
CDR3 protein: CATAPGQGETQYF

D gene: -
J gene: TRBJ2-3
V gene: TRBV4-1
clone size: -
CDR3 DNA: TGCGCCAGCAGCCCAGGCGCAGGCACAGATACGCAGTATTTT
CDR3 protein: CASSPGAGTDTQYF

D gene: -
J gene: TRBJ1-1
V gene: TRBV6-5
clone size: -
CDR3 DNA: TGTGCCAGCAGTTACTCCCCGCGCCCCAACACTGAAGCTTTCTTT
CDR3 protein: CASSYSPRPNTEAFF

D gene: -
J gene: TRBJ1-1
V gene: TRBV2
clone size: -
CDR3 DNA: TGTGCCAGCAGTGAAGCATGGATAAGGGCTGAAGCTTTCTTT
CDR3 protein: CASSEAWIRAEAFF

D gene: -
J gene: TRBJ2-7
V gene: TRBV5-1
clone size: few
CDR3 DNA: TGCGCCAGCAGCGACCCTGGCTCCTACGAGCAGTACTTC
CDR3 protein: CASSDPGSYEQYF

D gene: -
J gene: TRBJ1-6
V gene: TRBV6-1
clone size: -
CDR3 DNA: TGTGCCAGCAGTAACCGGGTTTCACCCCTCCACTTT
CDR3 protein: CASSNRVSPLHF

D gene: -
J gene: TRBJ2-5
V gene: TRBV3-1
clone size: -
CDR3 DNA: TGTGCCAGCAGCCCACAGACAAGGACCCAGTACTTC
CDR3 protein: CASSPQTRTQYF

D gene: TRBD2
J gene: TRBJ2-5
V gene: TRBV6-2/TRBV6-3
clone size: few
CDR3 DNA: TGTGCCAGCTTGTGGACTAGCGGAGGTGGGGAGACCCAGTACTTC
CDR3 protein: CASLWTSGGGETQYF